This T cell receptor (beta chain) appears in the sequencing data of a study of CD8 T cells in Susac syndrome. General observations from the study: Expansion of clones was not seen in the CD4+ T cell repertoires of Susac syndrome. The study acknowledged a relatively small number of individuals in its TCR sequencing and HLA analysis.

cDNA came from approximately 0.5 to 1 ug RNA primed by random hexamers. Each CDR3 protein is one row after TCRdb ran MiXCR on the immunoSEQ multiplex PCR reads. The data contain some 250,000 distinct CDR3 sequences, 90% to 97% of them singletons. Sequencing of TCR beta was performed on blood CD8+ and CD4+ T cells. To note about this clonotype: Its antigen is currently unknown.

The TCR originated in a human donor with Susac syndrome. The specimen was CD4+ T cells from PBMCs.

The CDR3 spells CSASPAETQYF. The CDR3 DNA is TGCAGTGCTAGCCCGGCGGAGACCCAGTACTTC. V and J are TRBV20-1 and TRBJ2-5; D ambiguous. V was shortened by 3 bases and J by 5 bases, with 7 bases between the two germline ends. Germline assignment: CDR1 DFQATT and CDR2 SNEGSKA (reference sequence). This CDR3 contains 11 residues.